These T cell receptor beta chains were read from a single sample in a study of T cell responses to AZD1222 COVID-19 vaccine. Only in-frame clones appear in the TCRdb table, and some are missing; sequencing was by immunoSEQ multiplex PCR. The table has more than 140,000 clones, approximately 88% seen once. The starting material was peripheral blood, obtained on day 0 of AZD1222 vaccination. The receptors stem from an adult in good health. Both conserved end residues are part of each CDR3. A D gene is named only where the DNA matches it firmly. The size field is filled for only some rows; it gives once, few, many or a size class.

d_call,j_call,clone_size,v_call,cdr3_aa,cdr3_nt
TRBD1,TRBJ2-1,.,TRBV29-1,CSGGQGRGEQFF,TGCAGCGGGGGACAGGGGCGCGGTGAGCAGTTCTTC
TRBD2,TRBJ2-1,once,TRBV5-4,CASSLGLAEEQFF,TGTGCCAGCAGCTTGGGACTAGCGGAGGAGCAGTTCTTC
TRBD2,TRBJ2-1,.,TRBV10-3,CAISGLAGMDEQFF,TGTGCCATCAGTGGTCTAGCGGGAATGGATGAGCAGTTCTTC
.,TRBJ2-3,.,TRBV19,CASSIGQGDTQYF,TGTGCCAGTAGTATTGGCCAGGGAGATACGCAGTATTTT
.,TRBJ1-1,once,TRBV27,CASSLGWQENTEAFF,TGTGCCAGCAGTTTAGGTTGGCAGGAGAACACTGAAGCTTTCTTT
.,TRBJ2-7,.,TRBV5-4,CASSFRGSYEQYF,TGTGCCAGCAGCTTCAGGGGAAGCTACGAGCAGTACTTC
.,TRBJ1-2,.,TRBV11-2,CASSSGWGQQGGYTF,TGTGCCAGCAGCTCCGGATGGGGACAACAAGGTGGCTACACCTTC
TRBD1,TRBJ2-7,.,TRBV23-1,CASSRTGESGIIYEQYF,TGCGCCAGCAGTCGGACAGGGGAGAGCGGGATAATCTACGAGCAGTACTTC
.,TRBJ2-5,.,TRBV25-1,CASSVLRETQYF,TGTGCCAGCAGTGTACTACGAGAGACCCAGTACTTC
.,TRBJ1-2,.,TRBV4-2,CASSQDRVQGYTF,TGTGCCAGCAGCCAAGACAGGGTTCAGGGCTACACCTTC
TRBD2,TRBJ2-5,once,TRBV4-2,CASSSRTSGGTQYF,TGTGCCAGCAGCTCTCGGACTAGCGGGGGGACCCAGTACTTC
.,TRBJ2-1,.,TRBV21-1,CASSTRRDYNEQFF,TGTGCCAGCAGCACTCGGCGGGACTACAATGAGCAGTTCTTC
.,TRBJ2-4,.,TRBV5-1,CASSLEGQGALLAGGQGAKNIQYF,TGCGCCAGCAGCCTGGAGGGACAGGGGGCGCTTCTAGCGGGAGGGCAAGGGGCCAAAAACATTCAGTACTTC
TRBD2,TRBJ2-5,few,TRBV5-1,CASSLATSGSIETQYF,TGCGCCAGCAGCTTGGCCACTAGCGGGAGTATAGAGACCCAGTACTTC
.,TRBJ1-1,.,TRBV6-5,CASSKGGNTEAFF,TGTGCCAGCAGTAAGGGCGGAAACACTGAAGCTTTCTTT
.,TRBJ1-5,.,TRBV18,CASSPAARRGNQPQHF,TGTGCCAGCTCACCAGCGGCCCGTCGAGGCAATCAGCCCCAGCATTTT
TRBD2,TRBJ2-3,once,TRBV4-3,CASSQEGRGTDTQYF,TGCGCCAGCAGCCAAGAGGGGAGGGGCACAGATACGCAGTATTTT
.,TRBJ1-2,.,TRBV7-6,CASPYSTVVHSTYGYTF,TGTGCCAGCCCCTACAGCACAGTGGTGCACTCAACCTATGGCTACACCTTC
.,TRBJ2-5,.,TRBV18,CASSPFEGETQYF,TGTGCCAGCTCACCATTCGAGGGGGAGACCCAGTACTTC
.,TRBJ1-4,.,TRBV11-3,CASSPSKETNEKLFF,TGTGCCAGCAGCCCAAGCAAGGAGACCAATGAAAAACTGTTTTTT
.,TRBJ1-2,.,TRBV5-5,CASSFDSAINYGYTF,TGTGCCAGCAGCTTCGACTCAGCGATTAACTATGGCTACACCTTC
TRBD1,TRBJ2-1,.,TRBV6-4,CASRGTGSQEQFF,TGTGCCAGCAGGGGGACAGGGTCACAGGAGCAGTTCTTC
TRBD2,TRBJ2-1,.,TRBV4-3,CASSPHMGLAANEQFF,TGCGCCAGCAGCCCCCACATGGGACTAGCGGCCAATGAGCAGTTCTTC
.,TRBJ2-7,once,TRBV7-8,CASSSRDGALYEQYF,TGTGCCAGCAGCTCCCGAGACGGTGCCCTCTACGAGCAGTACTTC
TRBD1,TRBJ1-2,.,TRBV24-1,CATNSGTGRYGYTF,TGTGCCACCAACAGCGGGACAGGGAGATATGGCTACACCTTC
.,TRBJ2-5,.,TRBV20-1,CSARWSETQYF,TGCAGTGCTAGATGGTCGGAGACCCAGTACTTC
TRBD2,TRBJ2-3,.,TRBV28,CASSPSGTSDTDTQYF,TGTGCCAGCAGTCCATCCGGGACTAGCGACACAGATACGCAGTATTTT
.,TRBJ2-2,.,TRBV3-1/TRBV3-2,CASSLSGRNTGELFF,TGTGCCAGCAGCCTTTCCGGCAGAAACACCGGGGAGCTGTTTTTT
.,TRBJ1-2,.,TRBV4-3,CASSQDGDGYTF,TGCGCCAGCAGCCAAGACGGGGACGGCTACACCTTC
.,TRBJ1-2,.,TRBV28,CASSLGGNYGYTF,TGTGCCAGCAGTTTAGGAGGGAACTATGGCTACACCTTC
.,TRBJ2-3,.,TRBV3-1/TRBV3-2,CASSRGLSTDTQYF,TGTGCCAGTTCAAGGGGTCTTTCCACAGATACGCAGTATTTT
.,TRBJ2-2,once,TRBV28,CASSPSYLFNTGELFF,TGTGCCAGCAGTCCCTCGTATCTGTTCAACACCGGGGAGCTGTTTTTT
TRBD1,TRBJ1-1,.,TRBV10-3,CAIRAGTGGTGTEAFF,TGTGCCATCAGGGCCGGGACAGGGGGTACGGGCACTGAAGCTTTCTTT
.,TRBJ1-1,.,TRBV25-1,CASRERNTEAFF,TGTGCCAGCCGAGAGAGAAACACTGAAGCTTTCTTT
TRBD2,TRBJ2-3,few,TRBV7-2,CASSTGTSGRRADTQYF,TGTGCCAGCAGCACCGGGACTAGCGGGAGGAGGGCAGATACGCAGTATTTT
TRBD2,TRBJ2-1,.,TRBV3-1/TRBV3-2,CASSQDLAGVDNEQFF,TGTGCCAGCAGCCAAGATCTGGCGGGAGTGGACAATGAGCAGTTCTTC
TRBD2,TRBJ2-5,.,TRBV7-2,CASSSGTSGQETQYF,TGTGCCAGCAGCTCCGGGACTAGCGGGCAAGAGACCCAGTACTTC
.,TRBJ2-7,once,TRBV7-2,CASSNTGGQRNEQYF,TGTGCCAGCAGCAACACCGGGGGGCAGAGGAACGAGCAGTACTTC
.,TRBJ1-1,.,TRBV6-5,CASSYSEGDTEAFF,TGTGCCAGCAGTTACTCGGAGGGGGACACTGAAGCTTTCTTT
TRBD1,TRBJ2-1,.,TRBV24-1,CATSEGQGATYNEQFF,TGTGCCACATCCGAGGGGCAGGGGGCAACTTACAATGAGCAGTTCTTC
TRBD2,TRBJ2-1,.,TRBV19,CASKGGGRDYNEQFF,TGTGCCAGTAAAGGCGGCGGGAGGGACTACAATGAGCAGTTCTTC
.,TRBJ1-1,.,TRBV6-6,CASSYSQNTEAFF,TGTGCCAGCAGTTACTCTCAAAACACTGAAGCTTTCTTT
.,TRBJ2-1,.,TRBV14,CASSQDEVQFF,TGTGCCAGCAGCCAAGATGAGGTTCAGTTCTTC
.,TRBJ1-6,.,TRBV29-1,CSSRDGSNSPLHF,TGCAGCTCCCGGGACGGGAGTAATTCACCCCTCCACTTT
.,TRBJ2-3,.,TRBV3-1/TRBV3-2,CASSPSGGGPYPDTQYF,TGTGCCAGCAGCCCATCTGGTGGCGGTCCATACCCAGATACGCAGTATTTT
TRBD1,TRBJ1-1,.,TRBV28,CASSLEDGRGLGYTEAFF,TGTGCCAGCAGTTTAGAGGACGGCAGGGGGTTAGGGTACACTGAAGCTTTCTTT
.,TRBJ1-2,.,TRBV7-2,CASSPLGTPLNGYTF,TGTGCCAGCAGCCCCCTCGGGACGCCGCTTAATGGCTACACCTTC
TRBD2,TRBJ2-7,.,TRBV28,CASSPLRGNTAYEQYF,TGTGCCAGCAGCCCCCTGCGGGGGAACACCGCCTACGAGCAGTACTTC
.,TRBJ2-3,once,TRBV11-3,CASSFSLGGPTDTQYF,TGTGCCAGCAGCTTCTCTCTCGGGGGGCCCACAGATACGCAGTATTTT
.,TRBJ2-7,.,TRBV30,CAWMQRDRHYYEQYF,TGTGCCTGGATGCAGCGGGACAGACACTACTACGAGCAGTACTTC
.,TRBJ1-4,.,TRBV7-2,CASSARSGTKGEKLFF,TGTGCCAGCAGCGCCCGATCCGGGACAAAGGGCGAAAAACTGTTTTTT
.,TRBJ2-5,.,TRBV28,CASTLLLGETQYF,TGTGCCAGCACCCTACTGTTGGGGGAGACCCAGTACTTC
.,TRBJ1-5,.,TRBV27,CASSLGANQPQHF,TGTGCCAGCAGTTTGGGGGCCAATCAGCCCCAGCATTTT
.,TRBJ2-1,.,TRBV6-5,CASSSLRDNEQFF,TGTGCCAGCAGTTCCCTCAGGGACAATGAGCAGTTCTTC
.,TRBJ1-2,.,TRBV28,CASGGEPPDGYTF,TGTGCCAGCGGGGGAGAGCCTCCTGATGGCTACACCTTC
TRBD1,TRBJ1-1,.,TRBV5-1,CASSSTNTGGTEAFF,TGCGCCAGCAGCTCGACTAACACAGGGGGTACTGAAGCTTTCTTT
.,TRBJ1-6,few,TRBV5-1,CASRSSTGPNNSPLHF,TGCGCCAGCAGATCCTCCACAGGGCCCAATAATTCACCCCTCCACTTT
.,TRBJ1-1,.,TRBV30,CAWSVWGLNTEAFF,TGTGCCTGGAGTGTTTGGGGGCTGAACACTGAAGCTTTCTTT